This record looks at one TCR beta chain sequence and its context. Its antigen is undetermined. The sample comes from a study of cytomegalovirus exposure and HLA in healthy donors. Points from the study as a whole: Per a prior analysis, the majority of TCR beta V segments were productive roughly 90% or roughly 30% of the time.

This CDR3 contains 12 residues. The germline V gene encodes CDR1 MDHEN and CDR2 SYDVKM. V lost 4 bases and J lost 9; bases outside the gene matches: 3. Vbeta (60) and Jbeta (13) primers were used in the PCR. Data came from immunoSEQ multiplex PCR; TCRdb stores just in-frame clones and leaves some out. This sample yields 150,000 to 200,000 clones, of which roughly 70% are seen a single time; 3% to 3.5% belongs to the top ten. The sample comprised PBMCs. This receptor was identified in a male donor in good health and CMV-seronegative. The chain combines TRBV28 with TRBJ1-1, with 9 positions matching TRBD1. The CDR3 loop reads CASSYRGRQAFF. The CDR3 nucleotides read TGTGCCAGCAGTTACAGGGGGCGCCAAGCTTTCTTT.